Below, 5 T cell receptor beta chains from the same sample are listed, as sequenced in a study of cytomegalovirus exposure and HLA in healthy donors (dated by TCRdb to the late 2010s). Libraries were built with the immunoSEQ multiplex PCR assay. For the multiplex PCR, a mixture combining 60 forward primers for TCR Vbeta segments and 13 reverse primers for TCR Jbeta segments was used. The clones in this table, taken by TCRdb from immuneACCESS, are in-frame only. Not every clone is retained; where verified, under half of the shortfall comes from an unresolved V gene, and the cause of the rest is unknown. The sample table records about 130,000 clones; 74% of these occur just once. The top ten constitute less than 7% of the sample. The sequencing input was PBMCs. The receptor set was obtained from a woman between 45 and 65 years old in good health and CMV-seropositive.

The chain combines TRBV29-1 with TRBJ2-7; perhaps TRBD1 as D (6 bases). CDR1 is SQVTM and CDR2 is ANQGSEA in the germline V gene. This CDR3 region has 12 residues. V was shortened by 7 bases and J by 3 bases, with 13 bases between the two germline ends. CDR3 loop: CSASRGGYEQYF. In nucleotides, the CDR3 is TGCAGCGCGTCCAGGGGTGGCTACGAGCAGTACTTC.

J is TRBJ2-3 and V is TRBV7-2, with a tentative D call TRBD1 (5 bases). Per germline, CDR1 SGHTA and CDR2 FQGNSA. The CDR3 is made up of 15 amino acids. V gave up 3 bases and J gave up 1 base, with 11 bases separating them. The CDR3 is CASSFQGYGTDTQYF. CDR3 nucleotide sequence: TGTGCCAGCAGCTTCCAGGGTTACGGCACAGATACGCAGTATTTT.

The V call is TRBV29-1, the J call TRBJ2-6; TRBD2 is a possible D gene (6 bases). The CDR3 is 14 residues long. Germline V gene data show CDR1 as SQVTM and CDR2 as ANQGSEA. V was shortened by 6 bases and J by 4 bases, with 13 bases between the two germline ends. The CDR3 spells CSVDGGAGANVLTF. CDR3 bases: TGCAGCGTCGATGGAGGGGCCGGGGCCAACGTCCTGACTTTC.

The V and J genes are TRBV13 and TRBJ2-2; D perhaps matches TRBD2 (5 bases). Trimming shortened V by 2 bases and J by 9 bases, and 16 bases separated the two germline ends. The CDR3 loop spans 15 amino acids. In germline, CDR1 is PRHDT, CDR2 FYEKMQ (reference sequence). The chain's CDR3 is CASSLRTGFIRELFF. CDR3 DNA sequence: TGTGCCAGCAGCTTACGAACGGGGTTCATACGGGAGCTGTTTTTT.

The chain is built from TRBV5-6 and TRBJ2-7, with D perhaps TRBD1 (6 bases). V gave up 3 bases and J gave up 0 bases, with 10 bases separating them. Germline V gene lookup returns CDR1 SGHDT and CDR2 YYEEEE. The CDR3 loop spans 14 amino acids. The CDR3 spells CASSYQGNSYEQYF. The CDR3 DNA reads as TGTGCCAGCAGCTACCAGGGGAACTCCTACGAGCAGTACTTC.